This TCR beta chain was identified in a study of blood T cell repertoires in COVID-19. Background on the study: From the United States, Italy and Spain came samples of acute and convalescent COVID-19. In each case, the material was cDNA or gDNA derived from T cells, B-cell-depleted T cells, or PBMCs.

From germline, CDR1 is SGHRS and CDR2 YFSETQ. V shed 4 bases and J 7 bases; nucleotides not matched to a gene: 8. This CDR3 contains 14 residues. Per the original methods: Estimation of nucleated cell counts was performed using reference gene primer amplification. The table came from immunoSEQ multiplex PCR; TCRdb's copy has only in-frame clones and leaves some out. That table gives V, J and clone size, and the DNA gave D and trimming. Among 310,000 or so clones listed, about 89% were seen once. This sequence was found in a man between 18 and 35 years old who had recovered from COVID-19. This chain links TRBV5-1 with TRBJ2-1; 7 bases are a match to TRBD2. The sample comprised peripheral blood. CDR3 sequence: CASSPVGGANEQFF. The CDR3 DNA follows: TGCGCCAGCAGCCCCGTGGGAGGGGCGAATGAGCAGTTCTTC.